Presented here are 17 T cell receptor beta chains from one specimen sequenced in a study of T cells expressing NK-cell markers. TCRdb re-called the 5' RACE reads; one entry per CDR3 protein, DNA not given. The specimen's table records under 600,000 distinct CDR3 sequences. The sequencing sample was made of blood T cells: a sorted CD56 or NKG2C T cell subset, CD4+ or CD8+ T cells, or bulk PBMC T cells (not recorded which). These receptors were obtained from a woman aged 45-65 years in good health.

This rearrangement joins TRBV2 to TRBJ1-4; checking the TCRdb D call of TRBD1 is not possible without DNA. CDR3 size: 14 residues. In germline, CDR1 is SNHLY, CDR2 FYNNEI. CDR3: CASNRDGPLEKLFF.

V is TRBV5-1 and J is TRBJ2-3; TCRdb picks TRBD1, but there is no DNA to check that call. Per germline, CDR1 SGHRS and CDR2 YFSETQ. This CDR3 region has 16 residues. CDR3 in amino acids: CASSDRDRIVTDTQYF. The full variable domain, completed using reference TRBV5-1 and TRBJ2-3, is KAGVTQTPRYLIKTRGQQVTLSCSPISGHRSVSWYQQTPGQGLQFLFEYFSETQRNKGNFPGRFSGRQFSNSRSEMNVSTLELGDSALYLCASSDRDRIVTDTQYFGPGTRLTVL.

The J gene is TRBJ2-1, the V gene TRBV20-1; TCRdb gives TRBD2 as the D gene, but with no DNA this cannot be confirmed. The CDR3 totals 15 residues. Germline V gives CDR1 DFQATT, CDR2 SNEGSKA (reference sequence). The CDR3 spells CSARAGASSYNEQFF.

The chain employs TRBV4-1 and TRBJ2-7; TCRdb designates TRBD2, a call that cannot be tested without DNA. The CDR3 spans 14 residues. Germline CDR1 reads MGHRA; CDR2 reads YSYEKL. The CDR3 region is CASSQLSGLEQQYF.

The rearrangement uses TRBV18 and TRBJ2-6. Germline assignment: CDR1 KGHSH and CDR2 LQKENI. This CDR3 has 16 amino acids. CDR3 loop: CASSLAGNSGANVLTF. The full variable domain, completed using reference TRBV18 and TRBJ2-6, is NAGVMQNPRHLVRRRGQEARLRCSPMKGHSHVYWYRQLPEEGLKFMVYLQKENIIDESGMPKERFSAEFPKEGPSILRIQQVVRGDSAAYFCASSLAGNSGANVLTFGAGSRLTVL.

The CDR3 sequence: CSVAGVVNYGYTF. The chain uses TRBV29-1 and TRBJ1-2. CDR3 size: 13 residues. Germline assignment: CDR1 SQVTM and CDR2 ANQGSEA.

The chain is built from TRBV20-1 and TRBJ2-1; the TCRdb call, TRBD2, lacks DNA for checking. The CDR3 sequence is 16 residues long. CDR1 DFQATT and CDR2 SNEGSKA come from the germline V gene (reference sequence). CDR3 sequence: CSASPTEGGPYNEQFF.

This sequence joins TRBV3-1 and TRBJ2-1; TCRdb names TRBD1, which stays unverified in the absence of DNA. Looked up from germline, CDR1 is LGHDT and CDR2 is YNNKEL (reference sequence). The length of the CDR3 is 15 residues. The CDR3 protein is CASSPRAGREDEQFF.

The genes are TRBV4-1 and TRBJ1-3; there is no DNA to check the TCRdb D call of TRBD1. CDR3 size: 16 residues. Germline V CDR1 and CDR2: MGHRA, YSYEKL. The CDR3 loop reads CASSQERLLGGNTIYF.

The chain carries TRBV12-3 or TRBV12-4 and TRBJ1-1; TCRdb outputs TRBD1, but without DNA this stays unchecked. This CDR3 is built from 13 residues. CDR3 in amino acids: CASTLGASSEAFF.

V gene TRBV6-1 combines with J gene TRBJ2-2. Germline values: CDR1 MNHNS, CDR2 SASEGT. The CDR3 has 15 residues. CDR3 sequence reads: CASSEEPLITGELFF.

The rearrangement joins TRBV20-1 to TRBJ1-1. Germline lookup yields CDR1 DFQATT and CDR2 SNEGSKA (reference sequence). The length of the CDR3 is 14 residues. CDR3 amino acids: CSARVRRANTEAFF.

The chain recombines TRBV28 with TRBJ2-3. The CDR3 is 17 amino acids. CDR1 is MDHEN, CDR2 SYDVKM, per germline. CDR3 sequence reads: CASSFGIESIVADTQYF. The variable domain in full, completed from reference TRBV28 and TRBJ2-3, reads DVKVTQSSRYLVKRTGEKVFLECVQDMDHENMFWYRQDPGLGLRLIYFSYDVKMKEKGDIPEGYSVSREKKERFSLILESASTNQTSMYLCASSFGIESIVADTQYFGPGTRLTVL.

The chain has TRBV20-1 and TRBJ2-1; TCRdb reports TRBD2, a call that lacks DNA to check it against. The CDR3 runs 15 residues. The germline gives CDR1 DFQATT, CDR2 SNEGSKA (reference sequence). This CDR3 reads CSAQTRVGRPNEQFF.

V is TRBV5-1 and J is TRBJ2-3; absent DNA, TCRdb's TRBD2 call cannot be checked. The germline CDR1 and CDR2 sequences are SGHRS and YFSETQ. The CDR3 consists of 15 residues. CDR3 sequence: CASSLEGGNPFTQYF.

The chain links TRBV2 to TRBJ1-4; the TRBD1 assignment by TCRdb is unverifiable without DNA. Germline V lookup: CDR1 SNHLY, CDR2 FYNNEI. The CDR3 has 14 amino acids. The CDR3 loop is CASSEEGMSGKLFF. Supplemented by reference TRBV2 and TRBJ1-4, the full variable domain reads EPEVTQTPSHQVTQMGQEVILRCVPISNHLYFYWYRQILGQKVEFLVSFYNNEISEKSEIFDDQFSVERPDGSNFTLKIRSTKLEDSAMYFCASSEEGMSGKLFFGSGTQLSVL.

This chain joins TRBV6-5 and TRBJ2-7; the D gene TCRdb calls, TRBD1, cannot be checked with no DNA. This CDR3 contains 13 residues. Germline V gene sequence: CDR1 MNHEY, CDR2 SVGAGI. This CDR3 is CASSSPGTYEQYF.